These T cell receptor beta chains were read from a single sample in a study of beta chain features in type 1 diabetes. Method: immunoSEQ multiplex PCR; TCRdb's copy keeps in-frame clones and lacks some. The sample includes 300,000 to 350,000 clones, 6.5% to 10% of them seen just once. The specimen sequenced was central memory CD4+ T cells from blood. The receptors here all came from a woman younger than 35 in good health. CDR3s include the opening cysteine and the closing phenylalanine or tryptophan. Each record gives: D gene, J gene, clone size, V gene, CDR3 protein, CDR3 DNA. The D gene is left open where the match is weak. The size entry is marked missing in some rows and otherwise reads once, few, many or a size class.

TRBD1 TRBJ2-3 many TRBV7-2 CASSLGQGTDTQYF TGTGCCAGCAGCTTGGGACAGGGCACAGATACGCAGTATTTT
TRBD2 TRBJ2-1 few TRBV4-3 CASSQDGTPPGLVPREQFF TGCGCCAGCAGCCAAGATGGCACCCCACCGGGACTAGTCCCTCGGGAGCAGTTCTTC
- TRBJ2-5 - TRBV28 CASSPRASAPRAQYF TGTGCCAGCAGCCCCCGGGCCTCAGCGCCGAGGGCCCAGTACTTC
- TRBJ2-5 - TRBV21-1 CASSSGGTQYF TGTGCCAGCAGCAGCGGGGGGACCCAGTACTTC
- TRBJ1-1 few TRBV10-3 CAITRLQAGRSEAFF TGTGCCATCACACGCCTTCAGGCAGGGAGGAGTGAAGCTTTCTTT
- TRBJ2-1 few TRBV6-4 CASRGQGGFGEQFF TGTGCCAGCAGGGGACAAGGGGGATTTGGTGAGCAGTTCTTC
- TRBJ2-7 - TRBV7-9 CASSLAGTGSEQYF TGTGCCAGCAGCTTAGCGGGGACGGGGAGCGAGCAGTACTTC
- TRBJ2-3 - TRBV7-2 CASSLMSGDDTQYF TGTGCCAGCAGCTTAATGTCGGGAGATGATACGCAGTATTTT
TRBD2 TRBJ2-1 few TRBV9 CASSVGLAGGYNEQFF TGTGCCAGCAGCGTGGGTCTAGCGGGAGGGTACAATGAGCAGTTCTTC
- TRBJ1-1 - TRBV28 CASSRAQGHYSTEAFF TGTGCCAGCAGCCGAGCCCAGGGGCACTATAGCACTGAAGCTTTCTTT
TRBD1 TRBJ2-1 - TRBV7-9 CASSLGTGNLDEQFF TGTGCCAGCAGCTTAGGGACAGGGAACTTGGATGAGCAGTTCTTC
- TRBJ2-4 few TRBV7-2 CASSRGRSAKNIQYF TGTGCCAGCAGCCGTGGACGGTCGGCCAAAAACATTCAGTACTTC
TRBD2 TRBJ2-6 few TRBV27 CASRYRGAGANVLTF TGTGCCAGCAGATATCGGGGGGCTGGGGCCAACGTCCTGACTTTC
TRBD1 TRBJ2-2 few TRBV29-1 CSVGDRGFTGELFF TGCAGCGTTGGCGACAGGGGATTCACCGGGGAGCTGTTTTTT
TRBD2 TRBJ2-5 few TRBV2 CASSRTLAGADLKQYF TGTGCCAGCAGCAGGACCCTAGCGGGAGCGGATTTAAAGCAGTACTTC
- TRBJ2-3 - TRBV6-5 CASSSGGIRDTQYF TGTGCCAGCAGTTCGGGCGGGATAAGGGATACGCAGTATTTT
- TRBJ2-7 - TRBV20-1 CSARGSYEQYF TGCAGTGCTAGAGGCTCCTACGAGCAGTACTTC
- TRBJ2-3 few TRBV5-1 CASSRGPNPSTDTQYF TGCGCCAGCAGCAGGGGACCGAACCCTAGCACAGATACGCAGTATTTT
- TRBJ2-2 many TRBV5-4 CASSSYTGELFF TGTGCCAGCAGCTCCTACACCGGGGAGCTGTTTTTT
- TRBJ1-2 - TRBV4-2 CASSQDPRTGQIGYTF TGTGCCAGCAGCCAAGATCCCCGGACGGGACAAATTGGCTACACCTTC
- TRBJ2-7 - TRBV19 CASSPRGTSYEQYF TGTGCCAGTAGTCCACGAGGGACGTCCTACGAGCAGTACTTC
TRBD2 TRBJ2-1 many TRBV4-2 CASSQDDSGRNNEQFF TGTGCCAGCAGCCAAGATGATAGCGGGAGAAACAATGAGCAGTTCTTC
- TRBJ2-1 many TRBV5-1 CASSSRGDNEQFF TGCGCCAGCAGTTCTAGGGGGGACAATGAGCAGTTCTTC
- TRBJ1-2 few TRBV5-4 CASSPRNREESGYTF TGTGCCAGCAGTCCCCGAAACAGGGAGGAGTCTGGCTACACCTTC
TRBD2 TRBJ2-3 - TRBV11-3 CASSFSGNADTQYF TGTGCCAGCAGCTTTAGCGGGAACGCCGATACGCAGTATTTT
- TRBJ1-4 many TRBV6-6 CASSYQTGNEKLFF TGTGCCAGCAGTTACCAGACGGGAAATGAAAAACTGTTTTTT
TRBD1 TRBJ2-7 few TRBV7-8 CASSLVGGSYEQYF TGTGCCAGCAGCTTAGTAGGGGGCAGCTACGAGCAGTACTTC